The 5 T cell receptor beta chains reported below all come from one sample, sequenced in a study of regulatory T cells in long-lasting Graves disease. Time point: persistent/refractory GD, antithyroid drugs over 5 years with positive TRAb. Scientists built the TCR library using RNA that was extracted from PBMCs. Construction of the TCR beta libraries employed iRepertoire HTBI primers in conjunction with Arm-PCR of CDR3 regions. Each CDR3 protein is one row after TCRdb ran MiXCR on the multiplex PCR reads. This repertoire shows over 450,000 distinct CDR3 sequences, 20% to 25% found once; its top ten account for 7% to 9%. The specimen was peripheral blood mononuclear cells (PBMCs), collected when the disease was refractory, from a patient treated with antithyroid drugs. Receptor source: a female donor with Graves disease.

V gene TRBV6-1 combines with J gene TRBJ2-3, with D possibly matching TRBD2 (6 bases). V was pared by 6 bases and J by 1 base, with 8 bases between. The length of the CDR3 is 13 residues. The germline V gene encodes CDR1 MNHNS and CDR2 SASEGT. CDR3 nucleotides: TGTGCCAGCAGGGGACTTCGCACAGATACGCAGTATTTT. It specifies CASRGLRTDTQYF.

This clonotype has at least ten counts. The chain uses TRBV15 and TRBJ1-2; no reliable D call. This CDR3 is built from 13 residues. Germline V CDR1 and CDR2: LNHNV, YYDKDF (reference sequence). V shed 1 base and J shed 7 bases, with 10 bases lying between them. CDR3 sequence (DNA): TGTGCCACCAGCAGAGGAAGGGATGTTGGCTACACCTTC. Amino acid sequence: CATSRGRDVGYTF. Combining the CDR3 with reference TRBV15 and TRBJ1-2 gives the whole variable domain DAMVIQNPRYQVTQFGKPVTLSCSQTLNHNVMYWYQQKSSQAPKLLFHYYDKDFNNEADTPDNFQSRRPNTSFCFLDIRSPGLGDTAMYLCATSRGRDVGYTFGSGTRLTVV.

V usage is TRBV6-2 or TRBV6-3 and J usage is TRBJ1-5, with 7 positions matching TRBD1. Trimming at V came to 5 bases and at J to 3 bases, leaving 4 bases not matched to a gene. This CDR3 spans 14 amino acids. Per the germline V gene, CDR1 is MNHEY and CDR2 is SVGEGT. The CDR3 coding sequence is TGTGCCAGCAGTGAAGACAGGGACAATCAGCCCCAGCATTTT. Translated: CASSEDRDNQPQHF.

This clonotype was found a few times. CDR3: CASRGGNGELFF. For the CDR3, the DNA is TGTGCCAGCAGGGGCGGGAACGGGGAGCTGTTTTTT. The rearrangement joins TRBV13 to TRBJ2-2; D is possibly TRBD2 (6 bases). Germline values: CDR1 PRHDT, CDR2 FYEKMQ (reference sequence). CDR3 length: 12 residues. V lost 6 bases to trimming and J lost 7 bases, with 9 bases between them.

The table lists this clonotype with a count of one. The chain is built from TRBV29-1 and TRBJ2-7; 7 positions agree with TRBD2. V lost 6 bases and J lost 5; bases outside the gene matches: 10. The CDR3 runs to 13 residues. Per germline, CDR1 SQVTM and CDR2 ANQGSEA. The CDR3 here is CSVEASGPNEQYF. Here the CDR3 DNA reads TGCAGCGTGGAGGCTAGCGGTCCGAACGAGCAGTACTTC.